This T cell receptor beta chain was retrieved from a study of beta chain features in type 1 diabetes. Points from the study as a whole: In every one of the four CD4+ subsets, TCRB CDR3s were moderately but significantly shorter in Type 1 diabetes patients. PCR might favor shorter templates, but any such skew would affect patients and controls equally.

The length of the CDR3 is 13 residues. Trimming left V 5 bases short and J 5 bases short, with 12 bases between. The germline gives CDR1 SNHLY, CDR2 FYNNEI. CD4+ naive, central memory, regulatory and stem cell-like memory subsets were isolated by sorting on CD45RO/CCR7/CD25/CD127/CD95/CD27. A note on this clone: What it recognizes is unknown.

cDNA synthesis used the whole RNA isolate, giving expressed TCRB sequences. Data came from immunoSEQ multiplex PCR; TCRdb stores just in-frame clones and leaves some out. Of 250,000 to 350,000 clones in the sample, about 14% were seen once. The clonotype originates from a man aged 30-40 years in good health. V and J are TRBV2 and TRBJ2-5; the D gene is possibly TRBD2 (6 bases). Sequenced input: central memory CD4+ T cells from blood. Here the CDR3 reads CASSRTGGETQYF. As DNA, the CDR3 is TGTGCCAGCAGTAGGACTGGGGGGGAGACCCAGTACTTC.